The 3 T cell receptor beta chains below all came from one sample that was sequenced in a study of CD8 T cells in ankylosing spondylitis. Study-wide findings and caveats: A motif in TCR beta, a set of 8 or 9 highly homologous variants, appeared characteristic of ankylosing spondylitis blood.

Their antigen targets remain unknown. TCRdb called the 5' RACE reads again in MiXCR, with one record for every CDR3 protein. The table has about 540,000 distinct CDR3 sequences, about an eighth seen once. The sequencing sample was made of blood, either unsorted or a sorted T cell fraction (not recorded which). All receptors come from a male donor with ankylosing spondylitis.

There are many counts of this clonotype. V gene TRBV7-2 combines with J gene TRBJ2-2, with D hard to call. The CDR3 contains 18 residues. V shed 0 bases and J shed 2 bases, with 16 bases lying between them. Germline CDR1 and CDR2: SGHTA and FQGNSA. In DNA, the CDR3 is TGTGCCAGCAGCTTAGCGGGTATGGACCAGGTCAACACCGGGGAGCTGTTTTTT. This translates into CASSLAGMDQVNTGELFF.

This sequence joins TRBV11-2 and TRBJ2-3; 7 nucleotides agree with TRBD2. Germline V gene sequence: CDR1 SGHAT, CDR2 FQNNGV. V shed 4 bases and J 1 base; nucleotides not matched to a gene: 14. The CDR3 runs to 18 residues. CDR3 bases: TGTGCCAGCAGCTCGGACCGGACGCGGGGGTACGGCACAGATACGCAGTATTTT. Residues: CASSSDRTRGYGTDTQYF.

This clonotype was observed at least ten times. V gene TRBV15 combines with J gene TRBJ1-1; D gene unclear. CDR1 LNHNV and CDR2 YYDKDF come from the germline V gene (reference sequence). This CDR3 comprises 13 residues. V was pared by 1 base and J by 4 bases, with 7 bases between. In nucleotides, the CDR3 is TGTGCCACCAGCAGAGGGATAGGCACTGAAGCTTTCTTT. It translates to CATSRGIGTEAFF.